This T cell receptor beta chain was observed in a study of shared clonotypes between healthy human individuals. Naivety among CD8 cells was defined by CD45RO negativity and positive CCR7 selection, thereby excluding terminally differentiated effector memory CD45RA+ cells. The study's findings and limits: What naive subsets generally showed was a larger estimated richness than memory subsets showed. Having only a few donors restricted how much genetic and exposure-history diversity was captured.

Concerning this clone: The antigen is unknown.

From germline, CDR1 is MDHEN and CDR2 SYDVKM. Trimming cost V 2 bases and J 5 bases, with 13 bases left between them. The CDR3 totals 14 residues. Sorted-subset replicate PCR reactions contained 200 ng DNA, corresponding to approximately 30,000 T cell genomes. Here immunoSEQ multiplex PCR was the method, and the copy in TCRdb shows in-frame clones only, minus some. Counted here are hundreds of thousands of clones, roughly 96% occurring once; the ten biggest clones make up less than 0.12%. The source is a woman in her twenties or thirties in good health. The chain couples TRBV28 to TRBJ2-7, with D possibly TRBD1 on 6 matching bases. The specimen was naive CD8+ T cells sorted from blood. The CDR3, as DNA: TGTGCCAGCAGTTTACTTACAGGGATCAACGAGCAGTACTTC. Encoded protein: CASSLLTGINEQYF.